This T cell receptor (beta chain) was identified in a study of T cell repertoires in cytomegalovirus infection. Study overall: CMV epitopes used comprised recently identified HLA-C-restricted ones and well-studied HLA-B-restricted ones. Carrying CMV and the relevant HLA type showed in public TCR beta signatures. Points from the study as a whole: The cumulative frequency of public TCR beta families distinguished individuals who carried CMV together with the relevant HLA. CMV-specific TCR beta clonotypes restricted by HLA-C were the ones dominating the ex vivo response.

Concerning this clonotype: What it recognizes is unknown.

The CDR3 covers 15 residues. The germline CDR1 and CDR2 sequences are SGHTA and FQGNSA. Deletions cut 1 base from V and 1 base from J, with 9 bases between. TCRdb independently ran MiXCR on the reads; one entry per CDR3 protein. The sample has some 500,000 distinct CDR3 sequences; roughly a third are singletons. This TCR was recovered from a human donor in good health (CMV status not recorded). Some clones in this sample may be carry-over from other donors' samples. The sample consisted of cultured PBMCs, taken from culture after CMV antigen stimulation. The chain recombines TRBV7-2 with TRBJ2-3, with D tentatively TRBD1 (5 bases). CDR3 sequence reads: CASSLGQPGTDTQYF. Written as DNA, the CDR3 is TGTGCCAGCAGCTTAGGACAGCCGGGCACAGATACGCAGTATTTT.